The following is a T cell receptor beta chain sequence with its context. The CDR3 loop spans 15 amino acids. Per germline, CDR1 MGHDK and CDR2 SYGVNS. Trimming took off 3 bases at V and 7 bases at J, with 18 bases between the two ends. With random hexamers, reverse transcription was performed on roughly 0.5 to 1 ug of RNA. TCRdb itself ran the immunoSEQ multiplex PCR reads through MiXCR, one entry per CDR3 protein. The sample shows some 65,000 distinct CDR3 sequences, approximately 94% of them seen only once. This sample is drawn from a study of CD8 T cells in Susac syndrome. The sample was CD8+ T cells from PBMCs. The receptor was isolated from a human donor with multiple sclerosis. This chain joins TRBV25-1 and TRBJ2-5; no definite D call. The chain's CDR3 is CASSDSMIGVGTQYF. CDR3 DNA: TGTGCCAGCAGTGATTCGATGATCGGTGTAGGGACCCAGTACTTC. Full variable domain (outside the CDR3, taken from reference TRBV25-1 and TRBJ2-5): EADIYQTPRYLVIGTGKKITLECSQTMGHDKMYWYQQDPGMELHLIHYSYGVNSTEKGDLSSESTVSRIRTEHFPLTLESARPSHTSQYLCASSDSMIGVGTQYFGPGTRLLVL.